This T cell receptor (beta chain) was identified in a study of OX40 agonist ivuxolimab in advanced cancers. About the research overall: Dose-escalation patients' cancers were hepatocellular carcinoma, melanoma, renal cell or head and neck cancer. Regarding the study as a whole: No antigen was identified for the clonally expanded peripheral T cells. Expanded clones were, on average, more numerous among CD8+ T cells than CD4+.

Profiling relied on immunoSEQ multiplex PCR, and the TCRdb table lists in-frame clones only, not all of them. Of roughly 100,000 clones listed, approximately 90% are singletons. Patients were ineligible given autoimmune disease history or systemic immunosuppression. Notes on this clone: Antigen unknown.

Germline CDR1 is MNHNS and CDR2 is SASEGT. The CDR3 sequence is 15 residues long. The trim removed 5 bases at V and 2 bases at J, leaving 3 bases unmatched. The TCR comes from an adult with an advanced solid tumor such as melanoma, head and neck, liver or kidney cancer. The chain uses TRBV6-1 and TRBJ2-3; 11 nucleotides agree with TRBD2. Material: CD4+ or CD8+ T cells sorted from blood, obtained in a trial of the OX40 agonist ivuxolimab. The CDR3 protein is CASSRLAGYTDTQYF. CDR3 nucleotide sequence: TGTGCCAGCAGTAGACTAGCGGGATACACAGATACGCAGTATTTT.